One and the same sample provided the 27 T cell receptor beta chains below, sequenced in a study of radiation and T cells in renal cell carcinoma. The protocol was immunoSEQ multiplex PCR, while the TCRdb copy is restricted to in-frame clones and leaves out a portion. The sample lists approximately 49,000 clones; around three quarters were seen once. The time point denotes: blood 2 weeks post-SBRT. Documented treatment: 15 Gy SBRT to primary tumor, nephrectomy 4 weeks later. Sequenced here: blood, sampled from a patient whose treatment included radiotherapy and nephrectomy. These receptors were taken from a woman between 65 and 79 years old with renal cell carcinoma.

The chain combines TRBV4-2 with TRBJ2-7; 9 bases match TRBD1. V was pared by 3 bases and J by 0 bases, with 6 bases of the junction left unmatched. The CDR3 is made up of 16 amino acids. The germline V gene encodes CDR1 LGHNA and CDR2 YNFKEQ. CDR3 loop: CASSQFDRGSSYEQYF. The DNA for the CDR3 is TGTGCCAGCAGCCAGTTTGACAGGGGGAGCTCCTACGAGCAGTACTTC.

This clone has a handful of counts. The chain has TRBV28 and TRBJ1-6; TRBD1 is a possible D gene (5 bases). The CDR3 runs to 16 residues. V was pared by 9 bases and J by 8 bases, with 23 bases between. Germline-derived CDR1 and CDR2 are MDHEN and SYDVKM. The CDR3 DNA reads TGTGCCAGTTACTCACCCAAGGGATTGGGGGATTCACCCCTCCACTTT. This codes for CASYSPKGLGDSPLHF.

The chain is built from TRBV10-3 and TRBJ1-1; TRBD1 matches 7 bases. Germline V CDR1 and CDR2: ENHRY, SYGVKD. V trimming: 6 bases; J trimming: 4 bases; junction bases outside the gene matches: 8. The CDR3 covers 14 residues. This CDR3 is CAISPGQLATEAFF. Written as DNA, the CDR3 is TGTGCCATCAGCCCGGGACAGCTAGCCACTGAAGCTTTCTTT.

The rearrangement joins TRBV6-5 to TRBJ2-7; 7 bases agree with TRBD1. The CDR3 has 13 amino acids. V was clipped by 5 bases and J by 3 bases; unmatched bases: 4. CDR1 is MNHEY and CDR2 is SVGAGI in the germline V gene. The CDR3 region has the DNA TGTGCCAGCAGTGACAGGGTGAACTACGAGCAGTACTTC. Its protein product is CASSDRVNYEQYF.

This chain connects TRBV7-7 to TRBJ2-1, with D perhaps TRBD1 (6 bases). The germline gives CDR1 SSHAT, CDR2 FNYEAQ (reference sequence). CDR3 length: 14 amino acids. Between the trimmed V and J ends, which lost 1 base and 9 bases, there was a span of 13 bases. The CDR3, as DNA: TGTGCCAGCAGCTTAGATGTCAGGGGTAGTGAGCAGTTCTTC. Translating gives CASSLDVRGSEQFF.

The V and J genes are TRBV6-1 and TRBJ1-1; TRBD1 might be the D (5 bases). From germline, CDR1 is MNHNS and CDR2 SASEGT. The V end was cut by 8 bases, the J end by 3 bases, with 10 bases between. The CDR3 sequence is 12 residues long. CDR3 residues: CASGQGYTEAFF. The CDR3 region has the DNA TGTGCCAGCGGGCAGGGATACACTGAAGCTTTCTTT.

V and J are TRBV18 and TRBJ2-1, with 10 bases lining up with TRBD1. The CDR3 runs to 15 residues. CDR1 and CDR2 (germline): KGHSH, LQKENI. After removal of 3 bases from V and 5 bases from J, the junction contained 4 bases not matched to a gene. The CDR3 DNA sequence: TGTGCCAGCTCACCGGTCGGGACAGGGGACAATGAGCAGTTCTTC. Amino acids: CASSPVGTGDNEQFF.

J is TRBJ2-5 and V is TRBV5-6; 13 nucleotides align to TRBD2. V lost 4 bases and J lost 4; bases outside the gene matches: 7. This CDR3 spans 16 amino acids. Germline CDR1 is SGHDT and CDR2 is YYEEEE. The CDR3 DNA is TGTGCCAGCAGCAACGGACTAGCGGGGGCAACAGAGACCCAGTACTTC. Translation: CASSNGLAGATETQYF.

The V call is TRBV5-1, the J call TRBJ2-6, with no clear D. V lost 2 bases and J lost 2, with 5 bases in between. Germline V gives CDR1 SGHRS, CDR2 YFSETQ. This CDR3 region has 14 residues. CDR3 DNA sequence: TGCGCCAGCAGCTTTTTGCCTGGGGCCAACGTCCTGACTTTC. Translation gives CASSFLPGANVLTF.

The gene calls are TRBV5-1 and TRBJ2-3; tentatively, D is TRBD1 (6 bases). In germline, CDR1 is SGHRS, CDR2 YFSETQ. The CDR3 is 14 amino acids. V dropped 0 bases and J dropped 5 bases, with 10 bases sitting between them. The CDR3 loop reads CASSLDRVVDTQYF. The CDR3, as DNA: TGCGCCAGCAGCTTGGACAGGGTCGTAGATACGCAGTATTTT.

The chain is built from TRBV7-9 and TRBJ1-3; no reliable D call. CDR1 is SEHNR, CDR2 FQNEAQ, per germline (reference sequence). V was trimmed by 6 bases and J by 4 bases, leaving 19 bases between them. The CDR3 extends over 16 amino acids. Here the CDR3 reads CASSAPPGPGGNTIYF. CDR3 bases: TGTGCCAGCAGTGCTCCCCCCGGGCCTGGAGGAAACACCATATATTTT.

The V and J genes are TRBV19 and TRBJ2-1; 9 bases line up with TRBD1. Unmatched junction bases numbered 3, after V lost 3 bases and J lost 3 bases. Germline loops: CDR1 LNHDA, CDR2 SQIVND (reference sequence). CDR3 length equals 15 residues. CDR3 in amino acids: CASSMAGQGYNEQFF. CDR3 bases: TGTGCCAGTAGTATGGCGGGACAGGGCTACAATGAGCAGTTCTTC.

The V gene is TRBV25-1, the J gene TRBJ2-1; a weak D match, TRBD1 (6 bases). The CDR3 consists of 14 residues. V was trimmed by 1 base and J by 7 bases, leaving 11 bases between them. The germline V gene has CDR1 MGHDK and CDR2 SYGVNS. The CDR3: CASSESLQGNEQFF. CDR3 coding DNA: TGTGCCAGCAGTGAATCCCTACAGGGAAATGAGCAGTTCTTC.

V gene TRBV5-6 combines with J gene TRBJ2-3; D unresolved. Trimming removed 3 bases at V and 3 bases at J, with 8 bases between. CDR1 SGHDT and CDR2 YYEEEE come from the germline V gene. The CDR3 has 13 amino acids. CDR3 sequence (DNA): TGTGCCAGCAGCTCCGTCCTAACAGATACGCAGTATTTT. Translating it yields CASSSVLTDTQYF.

The chain joins TRBV6-5 to TRBJ1-6, with D unresolved. CDR3 length: 15 residues. V lost 5 bases, J lost 7 bases, and 15 bases lay in between. Looked up from germline, CDR1 is MNHEY and CDR2 is SVGAGI. The CDR3 spells CASSPGRPGNSPLHF. The CDR3 coding sequence is TGTGCCAGCAGTCCTGGGCGTCCCGGGAATTCACCCCTCCACTTT.

This chain uses TRBV6-5 with TRBJ1-5; 7 nucleotides match TRBD1. Germline CDR1 is MNHEY and CDR2 is SVGAGI. This CDR3 contains 14 residues. Trimming took 7 bases from V and 5 from J; bases not matched to a gene: 8. The CDR3 DNA reads TGTGCCAGCACAGCATTCCAGGGGGATCAGCCCCAGCATTTT. Protein: CASTAFQGDQPQHF.

The J gene is TRBJ1-1, the V gene TRBV6-1; 7 nucleotides match TRBD1. V was pared by 8 bases and J by 2 bases, with 8 bases of the junction left unmatched. The CDR3 consists of 14 residues. Looked up from germline, CDR1 is MNHNS and CDR2 is SASEGT. The CDR3 DNA reads TGTGCCAGCCGGGCGGGACAGCTAAACACTGAAGCTTTCTTT. This encodes CASRAGQLNTEAFF.

The chain is built from TRBV5-6 and TRBJ2-1; 9 nucleotides match TRBD2. The CDR3 covers 16 residues. The J segment lost 0 bases and the V segment lost 4 bases, leaving 5 bases of the junction unmatched. The germline V gene has CDR1 SGHDT and CDR2 YYEEEE. The CDR3 sequence is CASSRLAGSSYNEQFF. For the CDR3, the DNA is TGTGCCAGCAGCCGTCTAGCGGGAAGCTCCTACAATGAGCAGTTCTTC.

The chain couples TRBV6-6 to TRBJ1-5; 7 nucleotides line up with TRBD1. With V trimmed by 2 bases and J by 5 bases, 6 bases remained unmatched. The germline V gene has CDR1 MNHNY and CDR2 SVGAGI (reference sequence). The CDR3 length is 15 residues. CDR3 bases: TGTGCCAGCAGTTACCCCCGACAGGGCTATCAGCCCCAGCATTTT. Translated, it gives CASSYPRQGYQPQHF.

V is TRBV1 and J is TRBJ2-7; TRBD1 reflects the table's D call only, with no check against the DNA. TRBV1 is noted as a pseudogene. The CDR3 spans 14 residues. Here the CDR3 reads CTSSHGHGYYEQYF. The DNA of the CDR3 is TGCACCAGCAGCCACGGACATGGGTACTACGAGCAGTACTTC.

The chain has TRBV18 and TRBJ2-7, with D maybe TRBD2 (5 bases). V was clipped by 0 bases and J by 0 bases, with 12 bases between them. CDR1 KGHSH and CDR2 LQKENI come from the germline V gene. The CDR3 has 16 residues. As DNA, the CDR3 is TGTGCCAGCTCACCACCGGCTTACCGGGGCTCCTACGAGCAGTACTTC. It translates to CASSPPAYRGSYEQYF. The full variable domain, completed using reference TRBV18 and TRBJ2-7, is NAGVMQNPRHLVRRRGQEARLRCSPMKGHSHVYWYRQLPEEGLKFMVYLQKENIIDESGMPKERFSAEFPKEGPSILRIQQVVRGDSAAYFCASSPPAYRGSYEQYFGPGTRLTVT.

This clone was recorded only once. The chain links TRBV29-1 to TRBJ2-5; 8 bases are shared with TRBD2. This CDR3 comprises 14 residues. Germline V gives CDR1 SQVTM, CDR2 ANQGSEA. With 3 bases clipped from V and 2 bases from J, the junction kept 5 bases outside the gene matches. CDR3 in amino acids: CSVELAGLQETQYF. The CDR3 DNA reads TGCAGCGTTGAGCTAGCGGGTTTACAAGAGACCCAGTACTTC.

This chain links TRBV6-1 with TRBJ2-7; the D gene is possibly TRBD2 (6 bases). Germline CDR1 and CDR2: MNHNS and SASEGT. This CDR3 comprises 16 residues. Trimming stripped 1 base from V and 0 bases from J, with 13 bases between. This CDR3 is CASSEVIGGYSYEQYF. DNA for the CDR3: TGTGCCAGCAGTGAAGTTATCGGGGGTTACTCCTACGAGCAGTACTTC.

J is TRBJ2-2 and V is TRBV18, with D unclear. The CDR3 length is 15 residues. With 3 bases removed from V and 1 base from J, the gap between germline ends came to 9 bases. The germline V gene encodes CDR1 KGHSH and CDR2 LQKENI. For the CDR3, the DNA is TGTGCCAGCTCACCCGACCCGAAGAACACCGGGGAGCTGTTTTTT. Translated: CASSPDPKNTGELFF.

The chain joins TRBV9 to TRBJ2-3, with 10 bases fitting TRBD2. This CDR3 has 16 amino acids. Germline values: CDR1 SGDLS, CDR2 YYNGEE. V trimming: 0 bases; J trimming: 6 bases; junction bases outside the gene matches: 7. CDR3 nucleotides: TGTGCCAGCAGCGTAGCTGGCCTAGCGGGAGAGGATACGCAGTATTTT. It translates to CASSVAGLAGEDTQYF.

The V and J genes are TRBV5-6 and TRBJ2-3; 7 positions agree with TRBD1. This CDR3 contains 13 residues. The germline V gene encodes CDR1 SGHDT and CDR2 YYEEEE. Unmatched junction bases numbered 5, after V lost 4 bases and J lost 6 bases. Here the CDR3 reads CASSGLTGDTQYF. In nucleotides, the CDR3 is TGTGCCAGCAGCGGTCTGACAGGGGATACGCAGTATTTT.

This chain uses TRBV5-4 with TRBJ2-3, with 9 bases identical to TRBD2. CDR3 length: 15 residues. CDR1 and CDR2 from the germline V gene are SGHNT and YYREEE (reference sequence). V gave up 4 bases and J gave up 1 base; unmatched junction bases: 4. DNA of the CDR3: TGTGCCAGCAGCACCAAGCGGGAGGGCACAGATACGCAGTATTTT. Translation gives CASSTKREGTDTQYF. Variable domain in full (rest from reference TRBV5-4 and TRBJ2-3): ETGVTQSPTHLIKTRGQQVTLRCSSQSGHNTVSWYQQALGQGPQFIFQYYREEENGRGNFPPRFSGLQFPNYSSELNVNALELDDSALYLCASSTKREGTDTQYFGPGTRLTVL.